This TCR beta chain appears in the sequencing data of a study of graft-versus-host responses after intestinal transplantation. Overall study: Transplants given to recipients were multivisceral, liver-intestinal, or isolated intestinal. Every one of the recipients received anti-thymocyte globulin induction and afterwards took tacrolimus and steroids for approximately three years.

Assay used: immunoSEQ multiplex PCR; TCRdb lists only in-frame clones, some missing. The sample lists about 88,000 clones; more than 85% were seen once. The V gene's germline CDR1 is ENHRY and CDR2 SYGVKD. CDR3 size: 13 residues. About this clone: The antigen is not known. A junction boundary mismatches the germline segment, possibly from a read error.

The sample here was unstimulated CD4+ T cells sorted from spleen or lymph node cells, taken before transplant. This chain links TRBV10-3 with TRBJ1-3; TRBD1 might be the D (6 bases). The source of this sequence is a human donor who was the organ donor for an intestinal transplant. The DNA of the CDR3 is TGTGCCATCGGTGACAGGCCTGGAAACACCATATATTTT. Protein: CAIGDRPGNTIYF.